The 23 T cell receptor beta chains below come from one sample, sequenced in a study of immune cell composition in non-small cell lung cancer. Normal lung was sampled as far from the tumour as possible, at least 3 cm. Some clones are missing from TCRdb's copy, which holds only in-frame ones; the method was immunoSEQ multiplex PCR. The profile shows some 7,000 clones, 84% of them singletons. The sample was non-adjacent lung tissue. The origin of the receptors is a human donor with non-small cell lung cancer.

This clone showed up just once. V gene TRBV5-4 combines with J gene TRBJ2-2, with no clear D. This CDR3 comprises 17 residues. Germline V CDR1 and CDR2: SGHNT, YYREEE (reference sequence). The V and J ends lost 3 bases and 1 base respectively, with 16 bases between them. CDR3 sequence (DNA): TGTGCCAGCAGCTCCCTTTCCTTGTTAGAGAACACCGGGGAGCTGTTTTTT. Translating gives CASSSLSLLENTGELFF.

The CDR3: CASRGVVNTEAFF. Written as DNA, the CDR3 is TGTGCCAGCAGGGGGGTGGTGAACACTGAAGCTTTCTTT. V and J are TRBV6-1 and TRBJ1-1, with a tentative D call TRBD1 (5 bases). The CDR3 is made up of 13 amino acids. The germline gives CDR1 MNHNS, CDR2 SASEGT. Deletions cut 6 bases from V and 0 bases from J, with 8 bases between.

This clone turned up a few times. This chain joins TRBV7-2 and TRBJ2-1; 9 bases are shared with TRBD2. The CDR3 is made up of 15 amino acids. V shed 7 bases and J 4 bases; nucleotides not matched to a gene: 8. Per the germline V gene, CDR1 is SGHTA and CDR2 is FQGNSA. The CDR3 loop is CASTLAGRPYNEQFF. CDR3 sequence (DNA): TGTGCCAGCACCCTAGCGGGGCGGCCTTACAATGAGCAGTTCTTC. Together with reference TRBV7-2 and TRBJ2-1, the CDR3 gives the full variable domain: GAGVSQSPSNKVTEKGKDVELRCDPISGHTALYWYRQSLGQGLEFLIYFQGNSAPDKSGLPSDRFSAERTGGSVSTLTIQRTQQEDSAVYLCASTLAGRPYNEQFFGPGTRLTVL.

The CDR3 DNA sequence: TGCGCCAGCAGTCACCCTCAGGGGCTTCCCCACGCCAAAAACATTCAGTACTTC. Amino acid sequence: CASSHPQGLPHAKNIQYF. The gene calls are TRBV23-1 and TRBJ2-4; a weak D match, TRBD1 (6 bases). TRBV23-1 is an ORF, with its function uncertain. The CDR3 covers 18 residues. V dropped 3 bases and J dropped 1 base, with 19 bases sitting between them.

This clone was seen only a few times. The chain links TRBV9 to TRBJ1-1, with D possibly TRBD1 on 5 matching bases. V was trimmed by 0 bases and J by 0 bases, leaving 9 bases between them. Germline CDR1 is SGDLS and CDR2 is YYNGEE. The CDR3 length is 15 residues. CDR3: CASSVEGVMNTEAFF. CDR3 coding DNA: TGTGCCAGCAGCGTAGAAGGGGTCATGAACACTGAAGCTTTCTTT.

The CDR3 is CASSTPPRGNYEQYF. The CDR3 DNA sequence: TGTGCCAGCAGTACCCCCCCGCGAGGAAACTACGAGCAGTACTTC. The chain joins TRBV28 to TRBJ2-7; D uncertain. The germline V gene has CDR1 MDHEN and CDR2 SYDVKM. Trimming took off 5 bases at V and 3 bases at J, with 17 bases between the two ends. There are 15 residues in the CDR3.

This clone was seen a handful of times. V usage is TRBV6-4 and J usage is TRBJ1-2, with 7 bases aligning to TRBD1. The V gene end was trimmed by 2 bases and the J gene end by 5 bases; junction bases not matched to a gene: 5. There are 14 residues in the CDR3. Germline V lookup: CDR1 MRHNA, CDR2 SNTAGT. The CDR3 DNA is TGTGCCAGCAGTGACGGGCAGGGGGGTTATGGCTACACCTTC. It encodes CASSDGQGGYGYTF.

The CDR3 coding sequence is TGTGCCAGCACCGGATTAGAGGGGGTAACGCGGCGGGAGGACTATGGCTACACCTTC. This gives the protein CASTGLEGVTRREDYGYTF. The rearrangement links TRBV2 to TRBJ1-2, with D perhaps TRBD1 (6 bases). The CDR3 has 19 residues. V lost 7 bases and J 3 bases, leaving 30 bases between the germline ends. The germline V gene encodes CDR1 SNHLY and CDR2 FYNNEI.

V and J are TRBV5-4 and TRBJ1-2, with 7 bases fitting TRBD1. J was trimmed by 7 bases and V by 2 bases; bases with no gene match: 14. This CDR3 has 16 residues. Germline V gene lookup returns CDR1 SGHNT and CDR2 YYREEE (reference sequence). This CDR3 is CASSFGQDAQGGGYTF. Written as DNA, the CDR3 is TGTGCCAGCAGCTTCGGACAGGACGCCCAGGGTGGTGGCTACACCTTC.

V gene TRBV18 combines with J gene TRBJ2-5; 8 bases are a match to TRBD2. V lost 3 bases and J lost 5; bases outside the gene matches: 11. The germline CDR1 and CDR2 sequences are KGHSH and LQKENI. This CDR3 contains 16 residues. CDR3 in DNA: TGTGCCAGCTCACCCCTTCCGGGGGGGCTCCGGGAGACCCAGTACTTC. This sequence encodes CASSPLPGGLRETQYF.

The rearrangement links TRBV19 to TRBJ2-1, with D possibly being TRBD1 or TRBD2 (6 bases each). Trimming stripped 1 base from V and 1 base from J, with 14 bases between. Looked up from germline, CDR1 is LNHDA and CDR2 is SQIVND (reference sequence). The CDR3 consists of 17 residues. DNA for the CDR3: TGTGCCAGTAGTATAGGGGGGCGGGGTCGGTCCTACAATGAGCAGTTCTTC. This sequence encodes CASSIGGRGRSYNEQFF.

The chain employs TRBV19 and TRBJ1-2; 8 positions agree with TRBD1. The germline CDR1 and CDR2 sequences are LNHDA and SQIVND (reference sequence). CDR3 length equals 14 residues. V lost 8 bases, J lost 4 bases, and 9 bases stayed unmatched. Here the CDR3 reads CASRSGGVSYGYTF. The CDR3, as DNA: TGTGCCAGTCGCTCAGGGGGCGTAAGCTATGGCTACACCTTC.

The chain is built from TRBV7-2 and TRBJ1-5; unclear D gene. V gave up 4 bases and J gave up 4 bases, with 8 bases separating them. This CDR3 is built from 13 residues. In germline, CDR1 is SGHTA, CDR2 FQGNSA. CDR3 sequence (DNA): TGTGCCAGCAGCTCCGAACCAAATCAGCCCCAGCATTTT. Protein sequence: CASSSEPNQPQHF.

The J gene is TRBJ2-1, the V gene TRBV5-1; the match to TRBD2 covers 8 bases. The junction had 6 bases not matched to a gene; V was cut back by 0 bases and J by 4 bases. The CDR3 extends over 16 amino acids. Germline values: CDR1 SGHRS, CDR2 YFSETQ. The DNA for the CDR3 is TGCGCCAGCAGCTTGGCCGGCCTAGCGGGTTACAATGAGCAGTTCTTC. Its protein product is CASSLAGLAGYNEQFF. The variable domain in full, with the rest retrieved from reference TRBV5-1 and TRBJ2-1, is KAGVTQTPRYLIKTRGQQVTLSCSPISGHRSVSWYQQTPGQGLQFLFEYFSETQRNKGNFPGRFSGRQFSNSRSEMNVSTLELGDSALYLCASSLAGLAGYNEQFFGPGTRLTVL.

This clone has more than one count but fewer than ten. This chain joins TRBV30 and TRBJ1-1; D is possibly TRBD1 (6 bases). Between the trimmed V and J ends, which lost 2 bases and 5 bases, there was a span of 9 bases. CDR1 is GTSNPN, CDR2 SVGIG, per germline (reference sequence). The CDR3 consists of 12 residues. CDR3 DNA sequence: TGTGCCTGGAGTCAGGGGTGGACTGAAGCTTTCTTT. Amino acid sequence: CAWSQGWTEAFF. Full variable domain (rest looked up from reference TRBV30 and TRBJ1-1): SQTIHQWPATLVQPVGSPLSLECTVEGTSNPNLYWYRQAAGRGLQLLFYSVGIGQISSEVPQNLSASRPQDRQFILSSKKLLLSDSGFYLCAWSQGWTEAFFGQGTRLTVV.

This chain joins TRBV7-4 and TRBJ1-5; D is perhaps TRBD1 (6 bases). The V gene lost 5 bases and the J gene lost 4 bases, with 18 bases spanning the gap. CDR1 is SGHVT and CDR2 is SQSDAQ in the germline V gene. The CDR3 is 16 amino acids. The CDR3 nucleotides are TGTGCCAGCAGCGGGACGCAGGGGCTGGGAAATCAGCCCCAGCATTTT. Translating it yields CASSGTQGLGNQPQHF.

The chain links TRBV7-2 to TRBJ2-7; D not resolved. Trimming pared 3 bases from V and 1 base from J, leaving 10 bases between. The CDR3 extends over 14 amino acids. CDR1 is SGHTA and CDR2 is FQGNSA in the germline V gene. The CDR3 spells CASSFISNSYEQYF. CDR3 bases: TGTGCCAGCAGCTTTATCTCGAATTCCTACGAGCAGTACTTC.

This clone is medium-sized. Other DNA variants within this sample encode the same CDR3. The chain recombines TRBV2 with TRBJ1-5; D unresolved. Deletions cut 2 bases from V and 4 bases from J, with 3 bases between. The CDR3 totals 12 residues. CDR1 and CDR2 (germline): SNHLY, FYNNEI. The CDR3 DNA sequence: TGTGCCAGCAGTGAACCAAATCAGCCCCAGCATTTT. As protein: CASSEPNQPQHF.

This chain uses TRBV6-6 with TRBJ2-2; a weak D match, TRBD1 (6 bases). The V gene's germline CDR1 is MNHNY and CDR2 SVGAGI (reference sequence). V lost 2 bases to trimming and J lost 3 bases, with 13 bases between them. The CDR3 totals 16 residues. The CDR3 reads CASSYRQGPYTGELFF. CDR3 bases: TGTGCCAGCAGTTACCGGCAGGGGCCATACACCGGGGAGCTGTTTTTT.

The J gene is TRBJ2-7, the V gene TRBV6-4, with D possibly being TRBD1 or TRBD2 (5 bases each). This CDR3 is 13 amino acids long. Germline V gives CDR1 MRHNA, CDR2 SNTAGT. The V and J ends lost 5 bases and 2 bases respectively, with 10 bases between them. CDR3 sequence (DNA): TGTGCCAGCAGTTATCAGGGACCCTACGAGCAGTACTTC. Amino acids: CASSYQGPYEQYF.

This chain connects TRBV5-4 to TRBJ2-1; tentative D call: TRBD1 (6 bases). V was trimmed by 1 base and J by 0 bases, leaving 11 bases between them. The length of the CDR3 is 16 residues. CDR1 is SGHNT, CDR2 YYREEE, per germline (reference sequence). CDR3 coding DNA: TGTGCCAGCAGCTTGAAACCAGGGGACTCCTACAATGAGCAGTTCTTC. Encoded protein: CASSLKPGDSYNEQFF.

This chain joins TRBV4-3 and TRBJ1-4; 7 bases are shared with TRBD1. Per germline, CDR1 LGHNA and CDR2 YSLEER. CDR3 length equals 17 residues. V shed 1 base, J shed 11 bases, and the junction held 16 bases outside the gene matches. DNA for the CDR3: TGCGCCAGCAGCCAAGGGCCTGGGACAGTTGCAATTGGGAAACTGTTTTTT. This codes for CASSQGPGTVAIGKLFF.

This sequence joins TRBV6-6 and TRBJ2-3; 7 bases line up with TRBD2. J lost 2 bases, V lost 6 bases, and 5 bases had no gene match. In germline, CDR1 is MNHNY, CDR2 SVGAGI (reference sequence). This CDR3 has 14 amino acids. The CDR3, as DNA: TGTGCCAGCAGGCCAGCGGGACCCACAGATACGCAGTATTTT. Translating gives CASRPAGPTDTQYF.